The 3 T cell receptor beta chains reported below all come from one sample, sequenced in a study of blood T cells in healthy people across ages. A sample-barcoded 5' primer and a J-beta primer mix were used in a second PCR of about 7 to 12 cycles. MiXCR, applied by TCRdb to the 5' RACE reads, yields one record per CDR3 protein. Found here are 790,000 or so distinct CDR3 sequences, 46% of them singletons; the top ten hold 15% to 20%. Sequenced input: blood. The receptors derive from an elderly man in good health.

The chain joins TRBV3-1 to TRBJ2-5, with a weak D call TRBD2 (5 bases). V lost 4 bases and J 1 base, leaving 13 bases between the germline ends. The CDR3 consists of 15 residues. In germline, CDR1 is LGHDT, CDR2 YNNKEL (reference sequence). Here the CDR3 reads CASSRRSAVQETQYF. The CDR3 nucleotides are TGTGCCAGCAGCCGCCGCTCAGCGGTCCAAGAGACCCAGTACTTC.

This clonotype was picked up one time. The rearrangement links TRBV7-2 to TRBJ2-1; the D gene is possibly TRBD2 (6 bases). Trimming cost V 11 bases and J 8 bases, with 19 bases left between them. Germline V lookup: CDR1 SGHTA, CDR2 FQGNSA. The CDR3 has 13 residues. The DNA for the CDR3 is TGTGCCGAAGAGGCGCAGGGCGGGGATGAGCAGTTCTTC. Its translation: CAEEAQGGDEQFF.

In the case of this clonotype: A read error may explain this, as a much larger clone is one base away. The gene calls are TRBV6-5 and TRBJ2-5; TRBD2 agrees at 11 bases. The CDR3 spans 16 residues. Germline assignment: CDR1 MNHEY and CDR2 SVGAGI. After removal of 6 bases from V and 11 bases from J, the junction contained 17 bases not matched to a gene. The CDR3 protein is CASSRGSGRASNEQYF. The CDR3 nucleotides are TGTGCCAGCAGCAGGGGTAGCGGGAGGGCCTCCAATGAGCAGTACTTC.